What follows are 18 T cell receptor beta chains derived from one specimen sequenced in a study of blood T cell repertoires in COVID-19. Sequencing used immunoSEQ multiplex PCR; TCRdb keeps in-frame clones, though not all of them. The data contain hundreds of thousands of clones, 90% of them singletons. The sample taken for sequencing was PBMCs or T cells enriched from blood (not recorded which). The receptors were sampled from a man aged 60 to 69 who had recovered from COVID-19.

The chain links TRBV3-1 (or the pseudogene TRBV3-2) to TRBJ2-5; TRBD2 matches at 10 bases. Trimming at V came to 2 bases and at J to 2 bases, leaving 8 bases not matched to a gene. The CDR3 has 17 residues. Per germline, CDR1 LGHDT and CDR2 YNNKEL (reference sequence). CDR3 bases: TGTGCCAGCAGCCAACCTTGGGGGACTAGCGAGCAAGAGACCCAGTACTTC. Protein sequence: CASSQPWGTSEQETQYF.

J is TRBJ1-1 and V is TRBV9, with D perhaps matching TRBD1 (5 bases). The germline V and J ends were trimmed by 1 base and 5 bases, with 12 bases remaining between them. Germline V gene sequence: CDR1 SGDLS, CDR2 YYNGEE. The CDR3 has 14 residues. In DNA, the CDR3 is TGTGCCAGCAGCGTACAGGGTTTGGGGACTGAAGCTTTCTTT. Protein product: CASSVQGLGTEAFF.

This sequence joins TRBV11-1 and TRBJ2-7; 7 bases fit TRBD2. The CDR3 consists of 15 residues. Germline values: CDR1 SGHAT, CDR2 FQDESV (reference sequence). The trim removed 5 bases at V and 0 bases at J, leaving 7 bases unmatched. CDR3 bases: TGTGCCAGCAGCCAGGGAGGGCAAAGCTCCTACGAGCAGTACTTC. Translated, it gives CASSQGGQSSYEQYF.

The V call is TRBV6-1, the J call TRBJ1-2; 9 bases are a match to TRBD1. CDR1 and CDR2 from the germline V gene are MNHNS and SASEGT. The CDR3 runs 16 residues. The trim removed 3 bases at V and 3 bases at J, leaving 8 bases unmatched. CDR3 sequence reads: CASSEWGQGSYYGYTF. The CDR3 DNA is TGTGCCAGCAGTGAGTGGGGACAGGGAAGCTACTATGGCTACACCTTC.

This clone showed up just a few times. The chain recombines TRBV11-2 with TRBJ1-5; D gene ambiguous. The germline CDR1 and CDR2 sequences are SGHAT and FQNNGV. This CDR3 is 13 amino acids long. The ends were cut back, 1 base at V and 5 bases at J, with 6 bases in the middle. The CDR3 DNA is TGTGCCAGCAGCTTAGGCGGTGATCAGCCCCAGCATTTT. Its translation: CASSLGGDQPQHF.

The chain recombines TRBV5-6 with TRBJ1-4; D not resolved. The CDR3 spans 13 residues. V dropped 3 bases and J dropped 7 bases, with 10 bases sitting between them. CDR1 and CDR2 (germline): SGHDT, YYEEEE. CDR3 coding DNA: TGTGCCAGCAGCTCTCGGGGTCGTGAAAAACTGTTTTTT. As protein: CASSSRGREKLFF.

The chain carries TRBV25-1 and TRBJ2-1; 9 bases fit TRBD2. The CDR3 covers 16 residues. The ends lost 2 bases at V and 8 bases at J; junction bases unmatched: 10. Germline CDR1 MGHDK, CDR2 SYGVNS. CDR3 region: CASSEPPGLAIYEQFF. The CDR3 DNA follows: TGTGCCAGCAGTGAACCCCCGGGACTAGCAATTTATGAGCAGTTCTTC.

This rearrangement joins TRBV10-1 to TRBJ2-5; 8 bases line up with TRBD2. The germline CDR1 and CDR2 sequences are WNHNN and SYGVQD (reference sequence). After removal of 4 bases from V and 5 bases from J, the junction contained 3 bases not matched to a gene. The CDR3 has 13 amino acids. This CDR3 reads CASSGAGAETQYF. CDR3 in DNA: TGCGCCAGCAGTGGAGCGGGAGCCGAGACCCAGTACTTC.

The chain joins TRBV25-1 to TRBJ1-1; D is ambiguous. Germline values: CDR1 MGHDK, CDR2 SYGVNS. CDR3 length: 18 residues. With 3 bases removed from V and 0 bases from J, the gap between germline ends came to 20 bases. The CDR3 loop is CASSDLVGAGTMNTEAFF. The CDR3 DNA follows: TGTGCCAGCAGTGATTTAGTGGGAGCCGGTACGATGAACACTGAAGCTTTCTTT.

CDR3 sequence: CASSRDRAAEAFF. CDR3 sequence (DNA): TGCGCCAGCAGCCGTGACAGGGCCGCTGAAGCTTTCTTT. The chain recombines TRBV4-1 with TRBJ1-1, with 7 bases that match TRBD1. Germline assignment: CDR1 MGHRA and CDR2 YSYEKL. The trim removed 4 bases at V and 6 bases at J, leaving 5 bases unmatched. The length of the CDR3 is 13 residues.

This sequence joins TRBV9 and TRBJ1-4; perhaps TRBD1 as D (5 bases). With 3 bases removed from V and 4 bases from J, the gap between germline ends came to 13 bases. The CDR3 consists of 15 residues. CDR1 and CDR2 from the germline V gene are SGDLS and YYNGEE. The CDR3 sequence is CASSAPGGLNEKLFF. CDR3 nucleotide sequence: TGTGCCAGCAGCGCACCGGGGGGTCTTAATGAAAAACTGTTTTTT.

The CDR3 is CASSPRSSGLTYNEQFF. In DNA, the CDR3 is TGTGCCAGCAGTCCGAGGTCTAGCGGGCTAACCTACAATGAGCAGTTCTTC. V usage is TRBV27 and J usage is TRBJ2-1, with 8 bases identical to TRBD2. The V gene's germline CDR1 is MNHEY and CDR2 SMNVEV (reference sequence). The junction had 11 bases not matched to a gene; V was cut back by 5 bases and J by 2 bases. The CDR3 loop spans 17 amino acids.

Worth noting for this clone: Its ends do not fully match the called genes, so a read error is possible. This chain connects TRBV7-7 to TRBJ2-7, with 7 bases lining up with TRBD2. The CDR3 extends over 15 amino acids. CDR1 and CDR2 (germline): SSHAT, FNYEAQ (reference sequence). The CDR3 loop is CASSLESGDSYEQYF. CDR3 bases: TGTGCTAGCAGCTTGGAAAGCGGGGACTCCTACGAGCAGTACTTC.

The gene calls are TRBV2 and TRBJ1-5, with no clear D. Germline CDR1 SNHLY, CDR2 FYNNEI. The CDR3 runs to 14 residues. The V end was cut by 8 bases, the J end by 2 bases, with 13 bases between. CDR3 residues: CASHFHRGNQPQHF. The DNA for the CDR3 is TGTGCCAGCCACTTCCATCGGGGCAATCAGCCCCAGCATTTT.

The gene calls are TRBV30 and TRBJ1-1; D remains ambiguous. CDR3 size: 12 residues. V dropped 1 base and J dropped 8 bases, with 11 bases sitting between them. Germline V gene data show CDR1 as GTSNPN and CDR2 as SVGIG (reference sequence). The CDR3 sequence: CAWSAGRWEAFF. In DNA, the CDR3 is TGTGCCTGGAGTGCTGGGAGGTGGGAAGCTTTCTTT. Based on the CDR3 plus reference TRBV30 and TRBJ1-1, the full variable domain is SQTIHQWPATLVQPVGSPLSLECTVEGTSNPNLYWYRQAAGRGLQLLFYSVGIGQISSEVPQNLSASRPQDRQFILSSKKLLLSDSGFYLCAWSAGRWEAFFGQGTRLTVV.

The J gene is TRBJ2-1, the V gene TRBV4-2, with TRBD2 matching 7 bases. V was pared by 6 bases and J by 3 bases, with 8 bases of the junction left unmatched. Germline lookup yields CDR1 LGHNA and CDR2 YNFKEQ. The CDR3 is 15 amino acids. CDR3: CASSPWEGNYNEQFF. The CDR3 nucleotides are TGTGCCAGCAGTCCGTGGGAGGGGAACTACAATGAGCAGTTCTTC.

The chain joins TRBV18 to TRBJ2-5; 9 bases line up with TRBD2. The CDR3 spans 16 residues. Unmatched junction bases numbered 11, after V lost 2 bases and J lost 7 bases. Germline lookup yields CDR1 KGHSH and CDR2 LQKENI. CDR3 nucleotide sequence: TGTGCCAGCTCACCAGCGGTAGCGGGAGTGGTCGTGACCCAGTACTTC. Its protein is CASSPAVAGVVVTQYF.

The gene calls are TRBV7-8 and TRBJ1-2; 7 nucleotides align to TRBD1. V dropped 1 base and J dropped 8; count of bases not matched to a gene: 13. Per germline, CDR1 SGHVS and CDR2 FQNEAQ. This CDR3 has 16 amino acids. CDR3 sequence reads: CASSLGSSGGFGGYTF. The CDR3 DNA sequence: TGTGCCAGCAGCTTAGGGTCGTCAGGGGGGTTCGGGGGCTACACCTTC.